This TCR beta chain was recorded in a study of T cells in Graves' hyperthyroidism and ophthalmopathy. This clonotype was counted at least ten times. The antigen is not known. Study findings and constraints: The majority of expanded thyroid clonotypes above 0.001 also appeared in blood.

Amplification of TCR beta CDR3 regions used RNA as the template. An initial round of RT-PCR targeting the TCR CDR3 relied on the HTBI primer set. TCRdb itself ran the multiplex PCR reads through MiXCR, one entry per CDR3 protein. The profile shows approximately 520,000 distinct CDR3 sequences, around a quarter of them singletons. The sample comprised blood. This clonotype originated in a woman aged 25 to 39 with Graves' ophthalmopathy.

The CDR3 sequence: CATSSGVNTEAFF. Here the CDR3 DNA reads TGTGCCACCAGTTCGGGGGTGAACACTGAAGCTTTCTTT. The chain carries TRBV15 and TRBJ1-1; D might be TRBD1 (5 bases). This CDR3 has 13 residues. V lost 6 bases, J lost 0 bases, and 8 bases lay in between. CDR1 is LNHNV, CDR2 YYDKDF, per germline (reference sequence).